These T cell receptor beta chains were read from a single sample in a study of blood T cell repertoires in COVID-19. Some clones are missing from TCRdb's copy, which holds only in-frame ones; the method was immunoSEQ multiplex PCR. The table lists over 80,000 clones, 87% of them singletons. Sequenced material: peripheral blood. The origin of the receptors is a human donor in a cohort sampled during active COVID-19. Both conserved end residues are part of each CDR3. D genes are given only for firm matches. The size field is filled for only some rows; it gives once, few, many or a size class.

J gene,V gene,clone size,D gene,CDR3 DNA,CDR3 protein
TRBJ2-3,TRBV5-4,NA,NA,TGTGCCAGCAGCCCAACAGCCCGGGATACGCAGTATTTT,CASSPTARDTQYF
TRBJ1-4,TRBV7-9,NA,NA,TGTGCCAGCAGCTTGAGTTCAGGGCCGGCTAATGAAAAACTGTTTTTT,CASSLSSGPANEKLFF
TRBJ2-7,TRBV5-1,NA,TRBD2,TGCGCCAGCAGCTTGCTAGAGCGGGAGTTCAGGGAGCAGTACTTC,CASSLLEREFREQYF
TRBJ2-7,TRBV4-2,NA,TRBD2,TGTGCCAGCAGCCAAGAAGGGACTAGCGGGAGTGTTGAGCAGTACTTC,CASSQEGTSGSVEQYF
TRBJ1-5,TRBV7-9,few,TRBD1,TGTGCCAGCAGCTTATCACAGGGGGGCCATCAGCCCCAGCATTTT,CASSLSQGGHQPQHF
TRBJ2-3,TRBV24-1,NA,NA,TGTGCCACCAGTGACGGGAGTGCAGATACGCAGTATTTT,CATSDGSADTQYF
TRBJ1-1,TRBV2,NA,TRBD1,TGTGCCAGCCTCTCCGGACAGGGTAACACTGAAGCTTTCTTT,CASLSGQGNTEAFF
TRBJ2-5,TRBV5-1,NA,NA,TGCGCCAGCAGCCCTGGAGCACTAGTCGAGACCCAGTACTTC,CASSPGALVETQYF
TRBJ2-3,TRBV9,NA,NA,TGTGCCAGCAGCCCGAGCGGTTCGGTTAGCACAGATACGCAGTATTTT,CASSPSGSVSTDTQYF
TRBJ1-6,TRBV2,few,TRBD1,TGTGCCAGCAGAACCGACAGGGGGGGTTCACCCCTCCACTTT,CASRTDRGGSPLHF
TRBJ2-1,TRBV4-3,NA,TRBD1,TGCGCCAGCAGCCCCGGGACAGGGAGCTACAATGAGCAGTTCTTC,CASSPGTGSYNEQFF
TRBJ1-2,TRBV27,NA,NA,TGTGCCAGCAGTTCCCTACCTACAGGGCGCTATGGCTACACCTTC,CASSSLPTGRYGYTF
TRBJ2-7,TRBV7-9,NA,NA,TGTGCCAGCAGCTCTAGACTGAGCTCCTACGAGCAGTACTTC,CASSSRLSSYEQYF
TRBJ1-2,TRBV20-1,NA,TRBD1,TGCAGCAAAGGGACAGACTCTGGCTACACCTTC,CSKGTDSGYTF